This TCR beta chain derives from a study of response to subunit inactivated influenza vaccine listed by TCRdb under 2018. Regarding the study in general: The study used deep quantitative T cell receptor repertoire profiling to track responses to a trivalent subunit inactivated influenza vaccine. Summary of the overall study and its limitations: The authors proposed that each seasonal influenza vaccination may bring in only a limited number of new T cells.

Library preparation was by RT-PCR. TCRdb names Illumina HiSeq 2500 as the instrument used. TCRdb handled the public reads itself, with Q25 trimming in fastp and clone calling in MiXCR, and kept productive beta chains. Each entry is one CDR3 protein sequence, shown with its most common DNA and genes. This sample gives hundreds of thousands of distinct CDR3 sequences in total; around 20% of them show up just once. The top ten hold around a tenth of the sample. The CDR3 contains 14 residues, cysteine and phenylalanine counted. The CDR3 DNA has 42 bases and is translated from base 1. V is clipped by 8 bases and J by 14 bases, and the sequence between their germline boundaries is 22 bases long. Note on this clonotype: There is no known antigen for this receptor. Base qualities are not provided; no much larger clone lies one nucleotide away.

This receptor was taken from a man between 50 and 69 years old who received an inactivated influenza vaccine. Donor details come from another sample of the same person, matched by shared clones. The starting material was PBMCs from blood, obtained about 20 months after vaccination. The receptor chain draws on TRBV12-3 or TRBV12-4 and TRBJ1-6, with the D segment identity uncertain. The DNA is as follows: TGTGCCAGCTCCAGCGGGGTCGCCCGAGTGGCCCTCCACTTT. This is translated as CASSSGVARVALHF.